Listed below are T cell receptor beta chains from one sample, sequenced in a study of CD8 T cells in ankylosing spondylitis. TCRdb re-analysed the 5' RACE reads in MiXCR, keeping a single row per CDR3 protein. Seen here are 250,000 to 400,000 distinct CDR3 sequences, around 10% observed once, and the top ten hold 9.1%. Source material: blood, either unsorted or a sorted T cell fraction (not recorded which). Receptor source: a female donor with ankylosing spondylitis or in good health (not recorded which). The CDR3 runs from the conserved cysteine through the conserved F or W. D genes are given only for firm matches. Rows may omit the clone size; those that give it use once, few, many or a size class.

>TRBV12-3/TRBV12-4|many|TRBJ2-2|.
TGTGCCAGCAGTTTTGCTAGTGTCACCGGGGAGCTGTTTTTT
CASSFASVTGELFF
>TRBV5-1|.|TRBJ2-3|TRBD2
TGCGCCAGCAGCTTGGGTCCAGCGGGGGGGAGCACAGATACGCAGTATTTT
CASSLGPAGGSTDTQYF
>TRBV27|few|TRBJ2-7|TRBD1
TGTGCCAGCAGTTTATCGTCCGGGACAGGGTACGAGCAGTACTTC
CASSLSSGTGYEQYF
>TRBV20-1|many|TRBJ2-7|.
TGCAGTGCTAGAGTTCGGGACTCCGATCTACCTTACGAGCAGTACTTC
CSARVRDSDLPYEQYF
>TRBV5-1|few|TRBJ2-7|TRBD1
TGCGCCAGCAGCTCCCTGGGACAGACCTCCTACGAGCAGTACTTC
CASSSLGQTSYEQYF
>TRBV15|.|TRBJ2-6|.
TGTGCCACCAGCAGAGAACGTCAGGGGGGCTCTGGGGCCAACGTCCTGACTTTC
CATSRERQGGSGANVLTF
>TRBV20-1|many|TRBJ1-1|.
TGCAGTGCTAGACGCCGCGCGGGCGGCACTGAAGCTTTCTTT
CSARRRAGGTEAFF
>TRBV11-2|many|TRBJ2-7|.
TGTGCCAGCAGCGGCCCTGGACGGAGCTCCTACGAGCAGTACTTC
CASSGPGRSSYEQYF
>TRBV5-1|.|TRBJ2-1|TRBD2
TGCGCCAGCAGCTCTCTAGCGGGAGGGCCGTCTGAGCAGTTCTTC
CASSSLAGGPSEQFF
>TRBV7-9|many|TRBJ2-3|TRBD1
TGTGCCAGCAGCCCACAGGGGACAAGCACAGATACGCAGTATTTT
CASSPQGTSTDTQYF
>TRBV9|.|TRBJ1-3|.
TGTGCCAGCATCCCTTCGGGAAACACCATATATTTT
CASIPSGNTIYF
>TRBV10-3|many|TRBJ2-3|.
TGTGCAGCGAACGGTGGTCCCAGGGAAAACACAGATACGCAGTATTTT
CAANGGPRENTDTQYF
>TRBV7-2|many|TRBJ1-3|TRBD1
TGTGCCAGCAGCTTAGAGACAGGGGCTGGAAACACCATATATTTT
CASSLETGAGNTIYF
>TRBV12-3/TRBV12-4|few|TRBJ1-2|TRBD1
TGTGCCAGCAGCCGCGGACAGGGTTTTACTGGCTACACCTTC
CASSRGQGFTGYTF
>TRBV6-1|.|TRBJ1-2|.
TGTGCCAGCACCGACAGGCAGTTTAACTATGGCTACACCTTC
CASTDRQFNYGYTF
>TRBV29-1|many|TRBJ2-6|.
TGCAGCGTTGGTTTAGGGTTCGCCGGGGCCAACGTCCTGACTTTC
CSVGLGFAGANVLTF
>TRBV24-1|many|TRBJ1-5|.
TGTGCCACTTTCTTTGTCCCTTTCAATCAGCCCCAGCATTTT
CATFFVPFNQPQHF
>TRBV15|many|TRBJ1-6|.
TGTGCCACCAGCAGAGATCATCTCACCTCTGGATCACCCCTCCACTTT
CATSRDHLTSGSPLHF
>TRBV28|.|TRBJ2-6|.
TGTGCCAGCAGACCCTTTGGGAGCTCTGGGGCCAACGTCCTGACTTTC
CASRPFGSSGANVLTF
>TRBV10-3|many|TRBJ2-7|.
TGTGCCACGCAAGGACTGGCCTACGAGCAGTACTTC
CATQGLAYEQYF
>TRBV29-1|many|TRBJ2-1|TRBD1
TGCAGCGTTGAGGAAAGTCGGGACAGGGTTGGGAATGAGCAGTTCTTC
CSVEESRDRVGNEQFF
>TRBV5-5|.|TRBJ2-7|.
TGTGCCAGCACCACAAGTGCGCACGAGCAGTACTTC
CASTTSAHEQYF
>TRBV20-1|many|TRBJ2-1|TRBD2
TGCAGTGCCCCGGGAGGAGCGGGAGGGTTCAATGAGCAGTTCTTC
CSAPGGAGGFNEQFF
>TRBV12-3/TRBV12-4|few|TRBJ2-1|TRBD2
TGTGCCAGCAGTCCCCTCCACGGCGGGGGGACTAGGCAGTTCTTC
CASSPLHGGGTRQFF
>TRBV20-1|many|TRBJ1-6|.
TGCAGTGCCAGTTATTCATCACCCCTCCACTTT
CSASYSSPLHF
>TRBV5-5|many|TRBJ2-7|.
TGTGCCAGCAGCTTTCCCGGGGAGACCTACGAGCAGTACTTC
CASSFPGETYEQYF
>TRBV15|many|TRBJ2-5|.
TGTGCCACCAGCAGAGATCCCATAGAGGAGGAGACCCAGTACTTC
CATSRDPIEEETQYF
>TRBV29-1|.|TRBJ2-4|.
TGCAGCGTGTATGACAGTATTCAGTACTTC
CSVYDSIQYF
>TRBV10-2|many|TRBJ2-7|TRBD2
TGCGCCAGTCGACTAGCGGGGAACTACGAGCAGTACTTC
CASRLAGNYEQYF
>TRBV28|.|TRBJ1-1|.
TGTGCCAGCAGTTTCTCGGGGGGCGTCGTGAACACTGAAGCTTTCTTT
CASSFSGGVVNTEAFF
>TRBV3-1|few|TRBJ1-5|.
TGTGCCAGCAGCCAACAGGGTTTAAGGCAGCCCCAGCATTTT
CASSQQGLRQPQHF
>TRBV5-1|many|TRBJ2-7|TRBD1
TGCGCCAGCAGCGTGGACAGGGACCATTACTACGAGCAGTACTTC
CASSVDRDHYYEQYF
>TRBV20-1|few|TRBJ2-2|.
TGCAGTGCTAGGCGGGGGCCGAACACCGGGGAGCTGTTTTTT
CSARRGPNTGELFF
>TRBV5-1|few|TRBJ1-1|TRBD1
TGCGCCAGCAGCTCGTTCCAGGGGGCCGGCACTGAAGCTTTCTTT
CASSSFQGAGTEAFF
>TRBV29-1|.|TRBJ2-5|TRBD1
TGCAGCGTGATCAGGGGGAACCAAGAGACCCAGTACTTC
CSVIRGNQETQYF
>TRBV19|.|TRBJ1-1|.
TGTGCCAGTAGCCTAAGGGACGAAAGTGGTGAAGCTTTCTTT
CASSLRDESGEAFF
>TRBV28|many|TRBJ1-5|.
TGTGCCAGCAGTTGGATCGAAGGGACGCATAGCAATCAGCCCCAGCATTTT
CASSWIEGTHSNQPQHF
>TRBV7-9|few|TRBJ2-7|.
TGTGCCAGCAGCTCCCGGACGGGATTGAACGAGCAGTACTTC
CASSSRTGLNEQYF
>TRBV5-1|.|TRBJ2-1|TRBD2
TGCGCCAGCAGCTTGATGGGGGGGTCCTACAATGAGCAGTTCTTC
CASSLMGGSYNEQFF
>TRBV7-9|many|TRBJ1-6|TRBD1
TGTGCCAGCAGCCCTGACAGGGGGGGTAATTCACCCCTCCACTTT
CASSPDRGGNSPLHF
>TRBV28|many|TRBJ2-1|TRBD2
TGTGCCAGCAGTGCTATCCCCGGGACTAGCGACAATGAGCAGTTCTTC
CASSAIPGTSDNEQFF
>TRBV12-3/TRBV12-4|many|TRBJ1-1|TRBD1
TGTGCCAGCAGTTCAGGGGGAGCGCGGACTGAAGCTTTCTTT
CASSSGGARTEAFF
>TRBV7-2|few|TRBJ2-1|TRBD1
TGTGCCACCACGCGGCTACAGGGGGTCAATGAGCAGTTCTTC
CATTRLQGVNEQFF
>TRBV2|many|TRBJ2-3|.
TGTGCCAGCAGTGGACAGGGCACAGATACGCAGTATTTT
CASSGQGTDTQYF
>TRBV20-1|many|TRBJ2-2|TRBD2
TGCAGTGCTAGCGGGAGGACGGACACCGGGGAGCTGTTTTTT
CSASGRTDTGELFF
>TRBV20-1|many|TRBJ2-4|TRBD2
TGCAGTGCTAGACGCCGGCGGGGGGCAACCAAAAACATTCAGTACTTC
CSARRRRGATKNIQYF
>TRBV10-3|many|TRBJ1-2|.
TGTGCCTCTGGAAAGGAGGTGACGAGCTACACCTTC
CASGKEVTSYTF
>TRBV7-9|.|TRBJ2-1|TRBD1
TGTGCCAGCAGCTTCGGACAGGGAATTTGGGAAACGGATGAGCAGTTCTTC
CASSFGQGIWETDEQFF